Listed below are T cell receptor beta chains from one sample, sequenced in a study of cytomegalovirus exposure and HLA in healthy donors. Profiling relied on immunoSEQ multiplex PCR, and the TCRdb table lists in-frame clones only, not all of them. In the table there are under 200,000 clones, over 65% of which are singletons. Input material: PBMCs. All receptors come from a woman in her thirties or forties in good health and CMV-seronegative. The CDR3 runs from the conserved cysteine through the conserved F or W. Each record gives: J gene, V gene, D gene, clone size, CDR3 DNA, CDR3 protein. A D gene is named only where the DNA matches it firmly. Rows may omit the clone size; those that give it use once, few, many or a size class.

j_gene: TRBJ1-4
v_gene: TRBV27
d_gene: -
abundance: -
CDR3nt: TGTGCCAGCAGCTGGGGGCAACCTAATGAAAAACTGTTTTTT
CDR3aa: CASSWGQPNEKLFF

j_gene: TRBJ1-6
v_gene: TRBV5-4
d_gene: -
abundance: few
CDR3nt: TGTGCCAGCAGCTTGGTTCGGGGGGATTCACCCCTCCACTTT
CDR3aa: CASSLVRGDSPLHF

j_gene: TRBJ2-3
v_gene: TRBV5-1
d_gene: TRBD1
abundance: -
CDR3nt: TGCGCCAGCAAGTCCCGGGACAGGGATAGGCAGTATTTT
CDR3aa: CASKSRDRDRQYF

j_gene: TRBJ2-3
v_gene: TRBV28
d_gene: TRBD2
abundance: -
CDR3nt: TGTGCCAGCAGGCCGGGGGGGCGGGGGCACACAGATACGCAGTATTTT
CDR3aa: CASRPGGRGHTDTQYF

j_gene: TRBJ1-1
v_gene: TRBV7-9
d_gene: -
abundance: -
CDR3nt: TGTGCCAGCAGGTCGGGGTCCTTCCCAGCTTTCTTT
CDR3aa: CASRSGSFPAFF

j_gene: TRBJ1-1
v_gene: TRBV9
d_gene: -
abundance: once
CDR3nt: TGTGCCAGCAGCGTAGATGGGATGACAGGTTTGGCTTTCTTT
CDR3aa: CASSVDGMTGLAFF

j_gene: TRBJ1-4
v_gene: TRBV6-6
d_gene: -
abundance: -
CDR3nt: TGTGCCAGCAGTTACCAGTCTAATGAAAAACTGTTTTTT
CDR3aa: CASSYQSNEKLFF

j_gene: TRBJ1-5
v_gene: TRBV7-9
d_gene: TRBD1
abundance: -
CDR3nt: TGTGCCAGCAGCTTGGCAGGGGGTCAGCCCCAGCATTTT
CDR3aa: CASSLAGGQPQHF

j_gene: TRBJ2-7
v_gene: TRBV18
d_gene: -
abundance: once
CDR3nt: TGTGCCAGCTCACCAGAGAGCTCCTACGAGCAGTACTTC
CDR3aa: CASSPESSYEQYF

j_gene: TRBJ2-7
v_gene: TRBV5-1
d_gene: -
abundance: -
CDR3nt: TGCGCCAGCAGCTCCCCCGGGTCCTACGAGCAGTACTTC
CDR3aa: CASSSPGSYEQYF

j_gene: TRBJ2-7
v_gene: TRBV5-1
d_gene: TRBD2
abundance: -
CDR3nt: TGCGCCAGCAGCTTGTTTGGTAGCGGGGGGCAGACCTACGAGCAGTACTTC
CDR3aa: CASSLFGSGGQTYEQYF

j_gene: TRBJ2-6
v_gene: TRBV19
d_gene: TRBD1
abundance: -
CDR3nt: TGTGCCACGTTAGACGCTGGACAGGGGCGCTCTGGGGCCAACGTCCTGACTTTC
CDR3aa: CATLDAGQGRSGANVLTF

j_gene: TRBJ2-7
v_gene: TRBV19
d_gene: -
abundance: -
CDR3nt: TGTGCCAGTAGTAGTACGGGGAGCGTGCGGGGAATCTACGAGCAGTACTTC
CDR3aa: CASSSTGSVRGIYEQYF

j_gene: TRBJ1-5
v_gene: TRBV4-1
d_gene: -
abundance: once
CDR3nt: TGCGCCAGCAGCCAGGAGGGGGGGAATCTCAATCAGCCCCAGCATTTT
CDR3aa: CASSQEGGNLNQPQHF

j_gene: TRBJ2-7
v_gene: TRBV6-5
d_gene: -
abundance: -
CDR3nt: TGTGCCAGCAGTAATCAGGGAGGAGGCTCCTACGAGCAGTACTTC
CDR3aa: CASSNQGGGSYEQYF

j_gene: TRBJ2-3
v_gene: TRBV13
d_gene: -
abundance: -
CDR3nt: TGTGCCAGCAGCTTTGGAGGCCCCCCAGATACGCAGTATTTT
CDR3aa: CASSFGGPPDTQYF

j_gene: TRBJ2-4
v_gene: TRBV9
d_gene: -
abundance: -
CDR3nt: TGTGCCAGCAGCGTAGCTGCCAAAAACATTCAGTACTTC
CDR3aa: CASSVAAKNIQYF

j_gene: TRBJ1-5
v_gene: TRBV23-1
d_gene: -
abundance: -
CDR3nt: TGCGCCAGCAGCCGAATGCAGGGCCCCAATCAGCCCCAGCATTTT
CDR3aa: CASSRMQGPNQPQHF

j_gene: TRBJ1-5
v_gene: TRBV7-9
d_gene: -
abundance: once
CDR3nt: TGTGCCAGCAGCTTAGTTGGCACAACTAGCAATCAGCCCCAGCATTTT
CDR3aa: CASSLVGTTSNQPQHF

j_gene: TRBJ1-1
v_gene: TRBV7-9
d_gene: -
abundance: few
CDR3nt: TGTGCCAGCAGCTCTCAGGTGGCATGGGACACTGAAGCTTTCTTT
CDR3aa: CASSSQVAWDTEAFF

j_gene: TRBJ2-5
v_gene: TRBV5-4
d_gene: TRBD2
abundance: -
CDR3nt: TGTGCCAGCAGCTTGGGGCTAGCGGGGATAGAGACCCAGTACTTC
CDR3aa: CASSLGLAGIETQYF

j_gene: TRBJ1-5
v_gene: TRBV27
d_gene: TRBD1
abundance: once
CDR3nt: TGTGCCAGCAGAACCGGACAGGGGATGAACAATCAGCCCCAGCATTTT
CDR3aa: CASRTGQGMNNQPQHF

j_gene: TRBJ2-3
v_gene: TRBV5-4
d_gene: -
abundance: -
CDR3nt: TGTGCCAGCAGCTTGGGACAACCCCGTAGCACAGATACGCAGTATTTT
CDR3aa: CASSLGQPRSTDTQYF